This record concerns one TCR beta chain sequence. Its antigen is as yet unknown. The junction and the germline gene differ at one end; a read error may be behind it. Treatment described: some 19 received Ad26.COV2.S at low or high dose, single or two shots; five or six received placebo; per-sample allocation not given. Each sample was drawn 63 days after the first injection (of vaccine or placebo). The data stem from a study of Ad26.COV2.S vaccination and SARS-CoV-2 variants. Looked up from germline, CDR1 is SQVTM and CDR2 is ANQGSEA. The CDR3 runs to 16 residues. Generated by immunoSEQ multiplex PCR, the TCRdb table keeps only in-frame clones and is missing some. Counted here are roughly 270,000 clones, more than 75% occurring once; the ten biggest clones make up around 3%. Study conclusions and caveats: Marked by substantial breadth, spike-specific CD8+ and CD4+ T cell responses were reportedly seen after vaccination.

The J gene is TRBJ2-5, the V gene TRBV29-1, with 12 bases fitting TRBD1. This TCR was sampled from a person between 18 and 65 years old who received the Ad26.COV2.S COVID-19 vaccine or a placebo. This specimen was peripheral blood, taken in a trial of Ad26.COV2.S vaccine versus placebo. In DNA form, the CDR3 reads TGCAGCGTTCAAACTGTGGGACAGGGGGCACAAGGGACCCAGTACTTC. Translation: CSVQTVGQGAQGTQYF. The full variable domain, with the rest looked up from reference TRBV29-1 and TRBJ2-5, is SAVISQKPSRDICQRGTSLTIQCQVDSQVTMMFWYRQQPGQSLTLIATANQGSEATYESGFVIDKFPISRPNLTFSTLTVSNMSPEDSSIYLCSVQTVGQGAQGTQYFGPGTRLLVL.